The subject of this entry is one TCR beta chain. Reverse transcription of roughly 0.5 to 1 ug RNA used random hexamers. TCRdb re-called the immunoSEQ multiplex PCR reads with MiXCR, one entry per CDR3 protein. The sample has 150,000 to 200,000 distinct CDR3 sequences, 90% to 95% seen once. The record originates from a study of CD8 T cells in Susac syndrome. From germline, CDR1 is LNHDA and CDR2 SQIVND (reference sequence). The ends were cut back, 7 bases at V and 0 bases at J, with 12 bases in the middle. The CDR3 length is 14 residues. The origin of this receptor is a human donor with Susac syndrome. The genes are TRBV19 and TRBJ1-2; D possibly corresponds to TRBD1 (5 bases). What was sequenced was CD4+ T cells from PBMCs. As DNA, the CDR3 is TGTGCCAGTACCGACAGATTGACTAACTATGGCTACACCTTC. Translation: CASTDRLTNYGYTF.